The T cell receptor (beta chain) described here comes from a study of regulatory T cells in long-lasting Graves disease. As for this clonotype: At one boundary the junction diverges from the germline segment, which might be a read error.

Arm-PCR of CDR3 regions with iRepertoire HTBI primers generated TCR beta libraries. TCRdb reprocessed the multiplex PCR reads with MiXCR, giving one entry per CDR3 protein. The profile shows under 450,000 distinct CDR3 sequences, about 16% of them singletons. Germline loops: CDR1 MDHEN, CDR2 SYDVKM. The CDR3 extends over 12 amino acids. The time point here: newly diagnosed GD, antithyroid drugs for less than 3 months. Generation of the TCR library employed RNA extracted from PBMCs. Separately, the same data were catalogued under a study of T cells in Graves' hyperthyroidism and ophthalmopathy. This second study says: Median prediction lead before ophthalmopathy onset was 6.5 to 7 months with the model.

The sequence was collected from a woman aged 18-29 years with Graves disease. The material sequenced was peripheral blood mononuclear cells (PBMCs), taken at new diagnosis, from a patient treated with antithyroid drugs. This chain uses TRBV28 with TRBJ2-7; D remains ambiguous. The CDR3 bases are TGTACCAGCAGTCCCGGCGGTTACGAGCAGTACTTC. It encodes CTSSPGGYEQYF.